A single sample is the source of the 26 T cell receptor beta chains below, sequenced in a study of identifying expanded T cells in peripheral blood. Data came from immunoSEQ multiplex PCR; TCRdb stores just in-frame clones and leaves some out. This sample yields about 91,000 clones, of which more than 70% are seen a single time; roughly 3.9% belongs to the top ten. Specimen: blood. These TCRs come from a person aged 18 to 75 in good health.

This clone was detected only a few times. The V gene is TRBV9, the J gene TRBJ1-5; TRBD1 is a possible D gene (6 bases). The germline V gene encodes CDR1 SGDLS and CDR2 YYNGEE. The CDR3 extends over 16 amino acids. V was pared by 0 bases and J by 0 bases, with 10 bases between. Written as DNA, the CDR3 is TGTGCCAGCAGCGTAGACGGCAGGGGTAGCAATCAGCCCCAGCATTTT. Its translation is CASSVDGRGSNQPQHF.

The chain employs TRBV6-4 and TRBJ2-1; D unclear. This CDR3 has 16 amino acids. Germline-derived CDR1 and CDR2 are MRHNA and SNTAGT. V lost 0 bases, J lost 1 base, and 10 bases lay in between. This CDR3 reads CASSDSSTHSYNEQFF. The CDR3 DNA reads as TGTGCCAGCAGTGACTCGAGCACTCATTCCTACAATGAGCAGTTCTTC.

The rearrangement joins TRBV9 to TRBJ1-1, with D possibly TRBD1 on 5 matching bases. Germline V gene sequence: CDR1 SGDLS, CDR2 YYNGEE. V gave up 3 bases and J gave up 5 bases, with 17 bases separating them. This CDR3 has 15 residues. The CDR3 here is CASSAGSLGRTEAFF. Written as DNA, the CDR3 is TGTGCCAGCAGCGCAGGGTCCCTGGGAAGAACTGAAGCTTTCTTT.

The chain combines TRBV11-2 with TRBJ2-7; 7 nucleotides agree with TRBD1. The CDR3 is 13 amino acids. Germline CDR1 is SGHAT and CDR2 is FQNNGV. V lost 4 bases and J lost 4; bases outside the gene matches: 4. The CDR3 reads CASSYARGYEQYF. The CDR3 bases are TGTGCCAGCAGCTACGCCAGGGGGTACGAGCAGTACTTC.

The chain carries TRBV4-2 and TRBJ2-5; no clear D gene. The J call may be faulty, since TRBJ2-7 better matches the DNA end. Germline CDR1 and CDR2: LGHNA and YNFKEQ. The CDR3 runs 15 residues. The CDR3 nucleotides read TGTGCCAGCAGCCAAGAGGGCGGTAGCTCCTACGAGCAGTACTTC. Protein sequence: CASSQEGGSSYEQYF.

The chain carries TRBV9 and TRBJ2-5; tentatively, D is TRBD1 or TRBD2 (6 bases each). TRBJ2-7 explains the end of the DNA better; the J call may be wrong. Germline V gene sequence: CDR1 SGDLS, CDR2 YYNGEE. This CDR3 contains 14 residues. In nucleotides, the CDR3 is TGTGCCAGCAGCGTAGATGCCGGGGGCCACGAGCAGTACTTC. This gives the protein CASSVDAGGHEQYF.

The chain links TRBV6-1 to TRBJ2-5; 8 bases align to TRBD1. The CDR3 totals 13 residues. The germline V gene encodes CDR1 MNHNS and CDR2 SASEGT. The V and J ends lost 6 bases and 5 bases, in that order; junction bases with no gene match: 5. The CDR3 region is CASSPDRAETQYF. CDR3 coding DNA: TGTGCCAGCAGCCCGGACAGGGCGGAGACCCAGTACTTC.

The chain couples TRBV11-3 to TRBJ2-2; 8 positions match TRBD1. V lost 5 bases, J lost 7 bases, and 6 bases stayed unmatched. CDR3 length: 14 amino acids. Germline assignment: CDR1 SGHNT and CDR2 YENEEA. DNA of the CDR3: TGTGCCAGCAGCAGGGACAGGTCGGGCGGGGAGCTGTTTTTT. It codes for CASSRDRSGGELFF.

The chain joins TRBV2 to TRBJ2-3; the match to TRBD1 covers 7 bases. Losses at the gene ends were 6 bases for V and 1 base for J; bases not matched to a gene: 4. This CDR3 contains 14 residues. Germline lookup yields CDR1 SNHLY and CDR2 FYNNEI. The CDR3 DNA reads as TGTGCCAGCAGCGGACAGGTGGGCACAGATACGCAGTATTTT. Its protein is CASSGQVGTDTQYF.

CDR3 protein: CASSLGTFNTGELFF. In DNA form, the CDR3 reads TGCGCCAGCAGCTTGGGGACTTTTAACACCGGGGAGCTGTTTTTT. The chain employs TRBV5-1 and TRBJ2-2; a possible D gene is TRBD2 (5 bases). Trimming stripped 0 bases from V and 2 bases from J, with 8 bases between. The CDR3 has 15 residues. Germline assignment: CDR1 SGHRS and CDR2 YFSETQ.

The chain recombines TRBV11-3 with TRBJ2-7; D may be TRBD1 (6 bases). V lost 2 bases and J 4 bases, leaving 6 bases between the germline ends. Germline CDR1 and CDR2: SGHNT and YENEEA. The CDR3 totals 12 residues. The CDR3 reads CASSLTGYEQYF. CDR3 DNA: TGTGCCAGCAGCTTAACAGGGTACGAGCAGTACTTC.

This clone came up once. The chain joins TRBV28 to TRBJ2-5; D remains unclear. In germline, CDR1 is MDHEN, CDR2 SYDVKM. The ends were cut back, 2 bases at V and 3 bases at J, with 13 bases in the middle. There are 15 residues in the CDR3. CDR3 nucleotides: TGTGCCAGCAGTTTAGCGGAGTGGAGAAAAGAGACCCAGTACTTC. It is translated as CASSLAEWRKETQYF.

CDR3 loop: CAISESEDRATEAFF. CDR3 bases: TGTGCCATCAGTGAGTCGGAGGACAGGGCCACTGAAGCTTTCTTT. The chain couples TRBV10-3 to TRBJ1-1; TRBD1 matches at 8 bases. CDR1 and CDR2 from the germline V gene are ENHRY and SYGVKD. The CDR3 spans 15 residues. V trimming: 0 bases; J trimming: 4 bases; junction bases outside the gene matches: 4.

J is TRBJ1-6 and V is TRBV4-1, with D maybe TRBD1 (5 bases). This CDR3 is built from 18 residues. Germline V gene data show CDR1 as MGHRA and CDR2 as YSYEKL. V lost 0 bases, J lost 4 bases, and 16 bases lay in between. CDR3 residues: CASSQDEGGDGYNSPLHF. CDR3 bases: TGCGCCAGCAGCCAAGATGAAGGAGGGGACGGGTATAATTCACCCCTCCACTTT.

The chain carries TRBV5-1 and TRBJ1-1, with a tentative D call TRBD1 (6 bases). V lost 4 bases to trimming and J lost 4 bases, with 8 bases between them. This CDR3 contains 12 residues. The germline gives CDR1 SGHRS, CDR2 YFSETQ. The CDR3 sequence is CASSHRVTEAFF. CDR3 coding DNA: TGCGCCAGCAGCCACAGGGTCACTGAAGCTTTCTTT.

The chain combines TRBV28 with TRBJ2-7, with D perhaps matching TRBD1 (6 bases). Between the trimmed V and J ends, which lost 6 bases and 6 bases, there was a span of 12 bases. The CDR3 runs 12 residues. Germline V lookup: CDR1 MDHEN, CDR2 SYDVKM. The CDR3, as DNA: TGTGCCAGCAGCATCCAGGGGCTCGAGCAGTACTTC. Residues: CASSIQGLEQYF. Drawing the rest from reference TRBV28 and TRBJ2-7, the complete variable domain is DVKVTQSSRYLVKRTGEKVFLECVQDMDHENMFWYRQDPGLGLRLIYFSYDVKMKEKGDIPEGYSVSREKKERFSLILESASTNQTSMYLCASSIQGLEQYFGPGTRLTVT.

The chain carries TRBV28 and TRBJ1-1, with D unresolved. V was pared by 3 bases and J by 1 base, with 9 bases between. CDR1 is MDHEN, CDR2 SYDVKM, per germline. The CDR3 is 14 residues long. The CDR3 sequence is CASSFLEWNTEAFF. CDR3 in DNA: TGTGCCAGCAGTTTTTTGGAATGGAACACTGAAGCTTTCTTT.

The chain carries TRBV14 and TRBJ2-7, with unresolved D. V was pared by 5 bases and J by 6 bases, with 14 bases between. The germline V gene encodes CDR1 SGHDN and CDR2 FVKESK. The CDR3 covers 13 residues. Here the CDR3 reads CASSESIHLEQYF. CDR3 coding DNA: TGTGCCAGCAGCGAATCGATTCACCTCGAGCAGTACTTC.

The V gene is TRBV5-1, the J gene TRBJ2-3; no firm D call. Germline assignment: CDR1 SGHRS and CDR2 YFSETQ. The V end lost 4 bases, the J end lost 2 bases, and 23 bases lay between the germline ends. The CDR3 has 18 amino acids. CDR3 in DNA: TGCGCCAGCAGCCGCCAACCTCCGAACAGTCAGTTCACAGATACGCAGTATTTT. Amino acids: CASSRQPPNSQFTDTQYF.

The chain links TRBV6-5 to TRBJ1-6; D is unclear. V was trimmed by 7 bases and J by 13 bases, leaving 17 bases between them. CDR1 and CDR2 from the germline V gene are MNHEY and SVGAGI. The CDR3 has 13 residues. The CDR3 loop reads CASTQPPQLPLHF. The CDR3 bases are TGTGCCAGCACCCAACCCCCTCAGTTGCCCCTCCACTTT.

The chain recombines TRBV15 with TRBJ1-1, with a weak D call TRBD1 (5 bases). V dropped 0 bases and J dropped 3 bases, with 14 bases sitting between them. The CDR3 sequence is 16 residues long. The germline V gene has CDR1 LNHNV and CDR2 YYDKDF (reference sequence). The CDR3 loop reads CATSRDRDLGDTEAFF. The CDR3 DNA follows: TGTGCCACCAGCAGAGATCGCGACCTGGGGGACACTGAAGCTTTCTTT.

The chain is built from TRBV28 and TRBJ1-1, with a tentative D call TRBD1 (5 bases). Trimming left V 7 bases short and J 0 bases short, with 12 bases between. The CDR3 extends over 14 amino acids. The V gene's germline CDR1 is MDHEN and CDR2 SYDVKM. The CDR3 nucleotides are TGTGCCAGCACCTGGGGGACGGTGAACACTGAAGCTTTCTTT. It encodes CASTWGTVNTEAFF.

The rearrangement uses TRBV2 and TRBJ2-6; D not resolved. The CDR3 is 15 amino acids. V was cut by 5 bases and J by 0 bases, with 8 bases left in between. CDR1 SNHLY and CDR2 FYNNEI come from the germline V gene. The DNA of the CDR3 is TGTGCCAGCAGTCCCCTCAACTCTGGGGCCAACGTCCTGACTTTC. It codes for CASSPLNSGANVLTF.

CDR3: CASGVRTEKLFF. The CDR3 bases are TGTGCCAGCGGAGTAAGAACAGAAAAACTGTTTTTT. The J gene is TRBJ1-4, the V gene TRBV6-1; D remains ambiguous. The CDR3 loop spans 12 amino acids. CDR1 is MNHNS, CDR2 SASEGT, per germline. Trimming shortened V by 8 bases and J by 8 bases, and 12 bases separated the two germline ends.

The J gene is TRBJ2-1, the V gene TRBV25-1; D is uncertain. With 2 bases removed from V and 4 bases from J, the gap between germline ends came to 6 bases. The CDR3 runs to 13 residues. Per the germline V gene, CDR1 is MGHDK and CDR2 is SYGVNS. The CDR3 loop is CASSETPYNEQFF. The CDR3 DNA reads TGTGCCAGCAGTGAAACACCTTACAATGAGCAGTTCTTC.

V usage is TRBV19 and J usage is TRBJ1-1; D ambiguous. CDR3 size: 13 residues. The V and J ends lost 3 bases and 3 bases respectively, with 8 bases between them. The germline V gene has CDR1 LNHDA and CDR2 SQIVND (reference sequence). CDR3 nucleotides: TGTGCCAGTAGTATGATTAGGGACACTGAAGCTTTCTTT. It encodes CASSMIRDTEAFF.